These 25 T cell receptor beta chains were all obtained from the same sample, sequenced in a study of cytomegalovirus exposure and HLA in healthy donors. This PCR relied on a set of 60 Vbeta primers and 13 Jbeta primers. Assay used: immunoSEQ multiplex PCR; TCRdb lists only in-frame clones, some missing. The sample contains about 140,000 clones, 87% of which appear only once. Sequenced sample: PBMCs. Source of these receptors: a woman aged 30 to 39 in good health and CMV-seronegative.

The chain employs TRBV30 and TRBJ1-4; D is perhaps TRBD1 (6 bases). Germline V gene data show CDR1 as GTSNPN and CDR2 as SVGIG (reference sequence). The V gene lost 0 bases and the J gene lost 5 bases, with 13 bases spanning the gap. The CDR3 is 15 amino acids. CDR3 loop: CAWSVLWGPNEKLFF. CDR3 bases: TGTGCCTGGAGTGTACTTTGGGGGCCGAATGAAAAACTGTTTTTT.

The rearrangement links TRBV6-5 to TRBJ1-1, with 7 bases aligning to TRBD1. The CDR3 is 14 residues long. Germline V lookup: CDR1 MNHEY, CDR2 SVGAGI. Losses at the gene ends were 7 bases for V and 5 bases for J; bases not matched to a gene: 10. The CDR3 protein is CASNQGGLGTEAFF. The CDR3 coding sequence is TGTGCCAGCAACCAGGGGGGCCTCGGGACTGAAGCTTTCTTT.

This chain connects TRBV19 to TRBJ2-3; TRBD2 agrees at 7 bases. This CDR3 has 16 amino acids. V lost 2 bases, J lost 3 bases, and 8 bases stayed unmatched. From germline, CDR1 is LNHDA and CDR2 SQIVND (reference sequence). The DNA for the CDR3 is TGTGCCAGTAGTATAAGGTTCCTAGCGGCTACAGATACGCAGTATTTT. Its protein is CASSIRFLAATDTQYF. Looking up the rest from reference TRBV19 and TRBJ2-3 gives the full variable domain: DGGITQSPKYLFRKEGQNVTLSCEQNLNHDAMYWYRQDPGQGLRLIYYSQIVNDFQKGDIAEGYSVSREKKESFPLTVTSAQKNPTAFYLCASSIRFLAATDTQYFGPGTRLTVL.

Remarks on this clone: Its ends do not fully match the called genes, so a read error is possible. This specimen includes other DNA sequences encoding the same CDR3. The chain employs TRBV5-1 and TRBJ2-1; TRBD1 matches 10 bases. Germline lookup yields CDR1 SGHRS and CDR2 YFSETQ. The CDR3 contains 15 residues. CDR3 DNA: TGTGCCAGCAACCTGAAGGGGACAGGGGTGAATGAGCAGTTCTTC. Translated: CASNLKGTGVNEQFF.

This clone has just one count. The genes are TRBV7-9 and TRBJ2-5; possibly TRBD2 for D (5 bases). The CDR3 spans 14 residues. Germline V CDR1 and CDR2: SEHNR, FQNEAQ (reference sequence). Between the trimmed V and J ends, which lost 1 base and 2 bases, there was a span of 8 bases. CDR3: CASSLGSVQETQYF. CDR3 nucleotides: TGTGCCAGCAGCTTAGGTAGCGTTCAAGAGACCCAGTACTTC.

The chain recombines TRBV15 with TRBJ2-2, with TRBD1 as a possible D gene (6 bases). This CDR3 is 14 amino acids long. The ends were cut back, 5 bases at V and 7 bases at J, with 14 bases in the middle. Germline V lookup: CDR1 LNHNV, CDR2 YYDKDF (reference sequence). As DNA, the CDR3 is TGTGCCACCAGCGCCGTGACAGGTGTCGGGGAGCTGTTTTTT. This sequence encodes CATSAVTGVGELFF.

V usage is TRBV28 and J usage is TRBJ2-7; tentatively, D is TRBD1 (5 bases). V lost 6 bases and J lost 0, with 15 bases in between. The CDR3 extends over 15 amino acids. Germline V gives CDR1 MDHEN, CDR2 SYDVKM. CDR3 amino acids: CASSPQGAVSYEQYF. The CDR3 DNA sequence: TGTGCCAGCAGCCCCCAAGGGGCTGTCTCCTACGAGCAGTACTTC. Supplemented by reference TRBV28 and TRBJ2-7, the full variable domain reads DVKVTQSSRYLVKRTGEKVFLECVQDMDHENMFWYRQDPGLGLRLIYFSYDVKMKEKGDIPEGYSVSREKKERFSLILESASTNQTSMYLCASSPQGAVSYEQYFGPGTRLTVT.

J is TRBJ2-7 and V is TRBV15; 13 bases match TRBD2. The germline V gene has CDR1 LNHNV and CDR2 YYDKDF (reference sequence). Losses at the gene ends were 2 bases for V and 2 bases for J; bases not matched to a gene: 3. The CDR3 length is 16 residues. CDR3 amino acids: CATSRRTSGSPYEQYF. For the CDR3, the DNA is TGTGCCACCAGCAGAAGGACTAGCGGGAGTCCCTACGAGCAGTACTTC.

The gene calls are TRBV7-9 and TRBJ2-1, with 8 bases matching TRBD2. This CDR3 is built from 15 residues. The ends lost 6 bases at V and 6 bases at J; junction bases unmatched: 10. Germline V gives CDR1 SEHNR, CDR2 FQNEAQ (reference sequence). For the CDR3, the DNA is TGTGCCAGCAGATACTTAGCGGGATCAGGCAATGAGCAGTTCTTC. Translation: CASRYLAGSGNEQFF.

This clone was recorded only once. The CDR3 sequence is CASSSGLAALHEQFF. In nucleotides, the CDR3 is TGTGCCAGCAGCTCCGGACTAGCGGCCTTGCATGAGCAGTTCTTC. The chain carries TRBV21-1 and TRBJ2-1; the D call in the table, TRBD2, was not verified against the DNA. TRBV21-1 is given as a pseudogene. This CDR3 has 15 amino acids.

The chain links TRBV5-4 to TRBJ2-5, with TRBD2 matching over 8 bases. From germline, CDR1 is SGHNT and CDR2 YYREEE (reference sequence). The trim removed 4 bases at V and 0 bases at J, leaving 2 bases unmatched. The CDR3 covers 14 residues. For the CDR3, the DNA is TGTGCCAGCAGCCCGACTAGCGACCAAGAGACCCAGTACTTC. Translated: CASSPTSDQETQYF.

The DNA of the CDR3 is TGTGCCAGCAGCTTAGCGGCAAGTTGGACTGAAGCTTTCTTT. Translating gives CASSLAASWTEAFF. The chain recombines TRBV7-2 with TRBJ1-1; D not certain. V was shortened by 0 bases and J by 5 bases, with 10 bases between the two germline ends. Germline assignment: CDR1 SGHTA and CDR2 FQGNSA. This CDR3 contains 14 residues.

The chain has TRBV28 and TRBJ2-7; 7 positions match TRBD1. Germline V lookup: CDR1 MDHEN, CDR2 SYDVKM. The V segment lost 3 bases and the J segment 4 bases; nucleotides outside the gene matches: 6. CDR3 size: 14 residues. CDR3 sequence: CASSFPSQGYEQYF. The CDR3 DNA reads TGTGCCAGCAGTTTCCCGTCACAGGGGTACGAGCAGTACTTC. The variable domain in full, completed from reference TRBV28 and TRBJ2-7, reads DVKVTQSSRYLVKRTGEKVFLECVQDMDHENMFWYRQDPGLGLRLIYFSYDVKMKEKGDIPEGYSVSREKKERFSLILESASTNQTSMYLCASSFPSQGYEQYFGPGTRLTVT.

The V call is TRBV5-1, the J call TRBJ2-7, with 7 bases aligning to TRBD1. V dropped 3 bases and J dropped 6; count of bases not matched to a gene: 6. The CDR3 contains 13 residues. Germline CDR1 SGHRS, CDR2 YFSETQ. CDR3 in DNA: TGCGCCAGCAGCTCGGCAGGGGGAATCGAGCAGTACTTC. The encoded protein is CASSSAGGIEQYF.

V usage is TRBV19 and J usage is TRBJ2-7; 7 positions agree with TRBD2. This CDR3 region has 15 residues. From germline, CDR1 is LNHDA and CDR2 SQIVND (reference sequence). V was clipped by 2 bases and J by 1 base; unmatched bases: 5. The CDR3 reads CASSIRGSPSYEQYF. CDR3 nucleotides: TGTGCCAGTAGTATACGCGGGAGTCCTTCCTACGAGCAGTACTTC.

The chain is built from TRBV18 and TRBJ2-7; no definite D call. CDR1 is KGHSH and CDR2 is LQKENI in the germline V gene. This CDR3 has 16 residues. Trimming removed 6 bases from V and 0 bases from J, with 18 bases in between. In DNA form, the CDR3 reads TGTGCCAGCTCGCCCCTTGGCGGCTGGAGCTCCTACGAGCAGTACTTC. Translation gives CASSPLGGWSSYEQYF.

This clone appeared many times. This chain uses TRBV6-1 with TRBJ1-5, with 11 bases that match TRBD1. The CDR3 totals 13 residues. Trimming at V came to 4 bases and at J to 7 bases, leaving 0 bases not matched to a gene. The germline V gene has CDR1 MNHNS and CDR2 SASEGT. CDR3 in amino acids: CASSGTGGQPQHF. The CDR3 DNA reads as TGTGCCAGCAGTGGGACAGGGGGCCAGCCCCAGCATTTT.

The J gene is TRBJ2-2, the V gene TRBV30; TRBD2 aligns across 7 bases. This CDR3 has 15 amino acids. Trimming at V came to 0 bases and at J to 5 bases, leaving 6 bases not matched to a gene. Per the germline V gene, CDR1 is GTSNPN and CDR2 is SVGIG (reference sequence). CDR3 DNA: TGTGCCTGGAGTGTTCGCGGGAGATTGACCGGGGAGCTGTTTTTT. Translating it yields CAWSVRGRLTGELFF.

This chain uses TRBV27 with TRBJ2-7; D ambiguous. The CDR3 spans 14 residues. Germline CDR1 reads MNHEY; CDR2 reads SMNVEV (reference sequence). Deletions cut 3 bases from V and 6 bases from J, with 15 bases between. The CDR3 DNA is TGTGCCAGCAGTTTCACAGTCTCTCGAGCCGAGCAGTACTTC. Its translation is CASSFTVSRAEQYF.

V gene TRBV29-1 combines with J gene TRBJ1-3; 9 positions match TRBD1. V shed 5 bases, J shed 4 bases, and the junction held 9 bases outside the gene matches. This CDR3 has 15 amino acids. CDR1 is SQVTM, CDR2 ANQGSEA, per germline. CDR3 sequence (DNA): TGCAGCGTTCGAACCGGGACAGGGATGGGAAACACCATATATTTT. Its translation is CSVRTGTGMGNTIYF. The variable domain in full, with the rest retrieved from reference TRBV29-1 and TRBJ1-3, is SAVISQKPSRDICQRGTSLTIQCQVDSQVTMMFWYRQQPGQSLTLIATANQGSEATYESGFVIDKFPISRPNLTFSTLTVSNMSPEDSSIYLCSVRTGTGMGNTIYFGEGSWLTVV.

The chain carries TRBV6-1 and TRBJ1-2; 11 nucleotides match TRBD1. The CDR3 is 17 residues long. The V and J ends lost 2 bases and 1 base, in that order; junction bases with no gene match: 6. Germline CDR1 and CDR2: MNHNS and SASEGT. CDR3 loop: CASSELGQGGLNYGYTF. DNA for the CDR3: TGTGCCAGCAGTGAATTGGGACAGGGGGGGCTTAACTATGGCTACACCTTC.

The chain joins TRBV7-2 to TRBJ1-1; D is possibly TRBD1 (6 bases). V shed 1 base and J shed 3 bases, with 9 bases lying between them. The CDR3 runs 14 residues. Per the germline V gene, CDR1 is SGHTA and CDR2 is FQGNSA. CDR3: CASSLGYRDTEAFF. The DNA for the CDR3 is TGTGCCAGCAGCTTAGGGTACAGGGACACTGAAGCTTTCTTT. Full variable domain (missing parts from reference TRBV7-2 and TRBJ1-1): GAGVSQSPSNKVTEKGKDVELRCDPISGHTALYWYRQSLGQGLEFLIYFQGNSAPDKSGLPSDRFSAERTGGSVSTLTIQRTQQEDSAVYLCASSLGYRDTEAFFGQGTRLTVV.

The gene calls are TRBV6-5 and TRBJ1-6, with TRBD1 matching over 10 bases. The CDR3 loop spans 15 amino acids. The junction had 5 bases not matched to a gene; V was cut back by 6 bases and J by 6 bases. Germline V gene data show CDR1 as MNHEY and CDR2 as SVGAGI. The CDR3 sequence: CASSPGTGVNSPLHF. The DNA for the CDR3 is TGTGCCAGCAGCCCTGGGACAGGGGTTAATTCACCCCTCCACTTT.

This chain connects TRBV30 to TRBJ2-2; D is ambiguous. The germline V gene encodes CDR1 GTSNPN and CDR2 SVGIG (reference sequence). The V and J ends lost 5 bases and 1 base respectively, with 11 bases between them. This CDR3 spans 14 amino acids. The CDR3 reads CAWSLTLNTGELFF. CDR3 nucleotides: TGTGCCTGGTCGTTGACACTGAACACCGGGGAGCTGTTTTTT.

CDR3 nucleotides: TGTGCCAGCAGCCCAGACAGGGCTTGGGGAGAGACCCAGTACTTC. Amino acid sequence: CASSPDRAWGETQYF. V is TRBV6-5 and J is TRBJ2-5, with 7 bases fitting TRBD1. CDR1 is MNHEY and CDR2 is SVGAGI in the germline V gene. Trimming cost V 6 bases and J 4 bases; bases outside gene matches: 11. This CDR3 has 15 residues.